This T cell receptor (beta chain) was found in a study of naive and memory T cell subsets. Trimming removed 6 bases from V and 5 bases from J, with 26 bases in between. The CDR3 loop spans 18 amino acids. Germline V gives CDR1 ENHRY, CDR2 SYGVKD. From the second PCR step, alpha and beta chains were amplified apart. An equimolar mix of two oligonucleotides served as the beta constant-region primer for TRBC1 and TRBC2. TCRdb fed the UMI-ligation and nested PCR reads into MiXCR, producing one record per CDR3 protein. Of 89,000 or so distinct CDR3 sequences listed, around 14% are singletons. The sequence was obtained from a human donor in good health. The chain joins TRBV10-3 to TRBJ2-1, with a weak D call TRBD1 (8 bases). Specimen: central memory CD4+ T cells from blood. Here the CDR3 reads CAIRVEQGGGSRNNEQFF. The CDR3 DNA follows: TGTGCCATCAGGGTGGAACAGGGGGGGGGGTCCCGCAACAATGAGCAGTTCTTC.